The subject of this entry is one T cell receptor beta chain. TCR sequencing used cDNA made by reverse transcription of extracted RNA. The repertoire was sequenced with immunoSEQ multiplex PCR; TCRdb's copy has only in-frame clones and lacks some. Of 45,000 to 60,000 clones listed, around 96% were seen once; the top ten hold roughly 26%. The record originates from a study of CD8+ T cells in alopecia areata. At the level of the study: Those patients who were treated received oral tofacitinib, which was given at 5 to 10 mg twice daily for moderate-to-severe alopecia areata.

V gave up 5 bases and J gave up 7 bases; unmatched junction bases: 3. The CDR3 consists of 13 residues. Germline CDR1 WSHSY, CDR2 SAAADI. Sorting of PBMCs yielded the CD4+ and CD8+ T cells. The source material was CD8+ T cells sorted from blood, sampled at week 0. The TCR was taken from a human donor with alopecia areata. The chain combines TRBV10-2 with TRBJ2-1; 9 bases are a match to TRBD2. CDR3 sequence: CASSRGGGNEQFF. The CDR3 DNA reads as TGCGCCAGCAGTCGCGGGGGGGGGAATGAGCAGTTCTTC.